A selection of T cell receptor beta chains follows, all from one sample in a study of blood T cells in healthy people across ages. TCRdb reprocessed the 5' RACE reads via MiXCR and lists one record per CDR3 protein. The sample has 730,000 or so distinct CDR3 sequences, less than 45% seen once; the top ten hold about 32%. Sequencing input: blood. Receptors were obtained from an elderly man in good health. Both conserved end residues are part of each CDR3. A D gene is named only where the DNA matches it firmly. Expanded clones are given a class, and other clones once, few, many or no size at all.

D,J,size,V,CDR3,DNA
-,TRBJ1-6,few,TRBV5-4,CASSLPQTGRNSPLHF,TGTGCCAGCAGCTTGCCGCAGACAGGTCGCAATTCACCCCTCCACTTT
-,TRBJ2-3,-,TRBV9,CASGGYRGGLPDTQYF,TGTGCCAGCGGGGGATACAGGGGAGGTCTCCCAGATACGCAGTATTTT
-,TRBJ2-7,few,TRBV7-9,CASSTGNPYEQYF,TGTGCCAGCAGTACAGGGAATCCCTACGAGCAGTACTTC
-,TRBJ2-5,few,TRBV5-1,CASSLDPTRGAVLYF,TGCGCCAGCAGCTTAGATCCCACCCGAGGGGCTGTACTGTACTTC
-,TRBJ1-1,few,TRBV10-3,CAISEGRLNTEAFF,TGTGCCATCAGTGAGGGCCGATTGAACACTGAAGCTTTCTTT
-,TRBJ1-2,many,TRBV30,CAWIRTDRSDGYTF,TGTGCCTGGATCCGAACCGACCGATCGGATGGCTACACCTTC
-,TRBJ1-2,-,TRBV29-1,CSVPSGAVYGYTF,TGCAGCGTCCCATCAGGGGCGGTCTATGGCTACACCTTC
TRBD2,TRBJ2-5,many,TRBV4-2,CASSQGTSGSTQEGTQYF,TGTGCCAGCAGCCAAGGGACTAGCGGGAGCACCCAAGAGGGGACCCAGTACTTC
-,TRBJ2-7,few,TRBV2,CASKPDSYEQYF,TGTGCCAGCAAACCAGACTCCTACGAGCAGTACTTC
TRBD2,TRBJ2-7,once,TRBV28,CASKGTSEIYEQYF,TGTGCCAGCAAGGGCACTAGCGAAATCTACGAGCAGTACTTC
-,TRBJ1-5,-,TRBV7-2,CASSLGVQPQHF,TGTGCCAGCAGCCTGGGGGTTCAGCCCCAGCATTTT
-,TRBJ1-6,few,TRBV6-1,CASLDRDRYNSPLHF,TGTGCCAGTCTCGACCGGGACCGCTATAATTCACCCCTCCACTTT
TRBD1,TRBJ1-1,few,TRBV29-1,CSGRTGQNTEAFF,TGCAGCGGTCGGACAGGTCAAAACACTGAAGCTTTCTTT
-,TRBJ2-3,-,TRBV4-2,CASSPGVGGTDTQYF,TGTGCCAGCAGCCCCGGGGTAGGAGGCACAGATACGCAGTATTTT
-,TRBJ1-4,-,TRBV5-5,CASSLGSGGTNEKLFF,TGTGCCAGCAGCTTGGGGTCTGGGGGGACTAATGAAAAACTGTTTTTT
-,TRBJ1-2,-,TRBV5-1,CASSPQEGAGYTF,TGCGCCAGCAGCCCCCAGGAGGGAGCTGGCTACACCTTC
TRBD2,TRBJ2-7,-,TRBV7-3,CASSQSGTSGYEQYF,TGTGCCAGCAGCCAATCCGGGACTAGTGGATACGAGCAGTACTTC
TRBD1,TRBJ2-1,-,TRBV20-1,CSASGTVRGLNEQFF,TGCAGTGCTAGTGGGACAGTAAGGGGATTGAATGAGCAGTTCTTC
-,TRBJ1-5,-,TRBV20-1,CSARDRERHQPQHF,TGCAGTGCTAGAGACAGGGAACGACATCAGCCCCAGCATTTT
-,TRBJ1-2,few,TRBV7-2,CASSPSRQGGYTF,TGTGCCAGCAGCCCATCCCGGCAGGGCGGCTACACCTTC
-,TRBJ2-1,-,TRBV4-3,CASSLRKPGYNEQFF,TGCGCCAGCAGCCTAAGAAAACCGGGATACAATGAGCAGTTCTTC
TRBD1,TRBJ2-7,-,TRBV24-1,CATSDPGQGGTNEQYF,TGTGCCACCAGTGACCCGGGACAGGGAGGGACCAATGAGCAGTACTTC
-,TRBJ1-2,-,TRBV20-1,CSARDPGMSGYTF,TGCAGTGCTAGAGATCCAGGGATGAGTGGCTACACCTTC
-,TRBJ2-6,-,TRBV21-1,CASRGGLAGVGGANVLTF,TGTGCCAGCCGCGGTGGACTAGCGGGAGTGGGTGGGGCCAACGTCCTGACTTTC
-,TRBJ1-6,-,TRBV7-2,CASSLARNSNSPLHF,TGTGCCAGCAGCTTAGCGAGGAACAGTAATTCACCCCTCCACTTT
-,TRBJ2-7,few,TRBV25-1,CASSQRAQWEQYF,TGTGCCAGCAGTCAAAGGGCGCAGTGGGAGCAGTACTTC
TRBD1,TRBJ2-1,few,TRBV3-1,CASSQNPGTGNNEQFF,TGTGCCAGCAGCCAAAACCCCGGGACAGGGAACAATGAGCAGTTCTTC
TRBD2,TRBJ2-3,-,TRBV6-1,CASTKRGSGIGTDTQYF,TGTGCCAGCACCAAACGGGGTAGCGGGATAGGCACAGATACGCAGTATTTT
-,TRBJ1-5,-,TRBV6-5,CASSSVQGQPQHF,TGTGCCAGCAGTTCCGTCCAGGGACAGCCCCAGCATTTT
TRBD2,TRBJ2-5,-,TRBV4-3,CACSQGAGQEQYF,TGCGCCTGCAGCCAAGGAGCGGGGCAGGAGCAGTACTTC
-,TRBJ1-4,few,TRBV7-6,CASSSRPPPIINEKLFF,TGTGCCAGCAGCTCCCGACCGCCTCCTATTATTAATGAAAAACTGTTTTTT
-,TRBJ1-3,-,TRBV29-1,CSVEVGPNSGNTIYF,TGCAGCGTTGAAGTAGGGCCCAACTCTGGAAACACCATATATTTT
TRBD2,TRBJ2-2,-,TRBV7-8,CASNPSGSSWTGELFF,TGTGCCAGCAACCCTAGCGGGAGCAGCTGGACCGGGGAGCTGTTTTTT
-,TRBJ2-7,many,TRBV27,CASSLFRGDGEQYF,TGTGCCAGCAGTTTATTCAGGGGTGATGGGGAGCAGTACTTC
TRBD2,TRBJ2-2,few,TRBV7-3,CASSLAGTTNTGELFF,TGTGCCAGCAGCTTAGCAGGGACTACCAACACCGGGGAGCTGTTTTTT
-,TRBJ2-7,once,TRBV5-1,CASSLDGHGDEQYF,TGCGCCAGCAGCTTGGACGGGCATGGGGACGAGCAGTACTTC
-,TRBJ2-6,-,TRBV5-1,CASSLEGVSGANVLTF,TGCGCCAGCAGCTTGGAAGGGGTGTCTGGGGCCAACGTCCTGACTTTC
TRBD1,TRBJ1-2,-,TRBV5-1,CASSIGQGSNYGYTF,TGCGCCAGCAGCATAGGACAGGGATCTAACTATGGCTACACCTTC
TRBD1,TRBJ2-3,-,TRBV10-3,CAISDPGQDTDTQYF,TGTGCCATCAGTGACCCGGGACAGGACACAGATACGCAGTATTTT
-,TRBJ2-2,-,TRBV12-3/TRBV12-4,CASSLLAIGELFF,TGTGCCAGCAGTTTACTAGCAATCGGGGAGCTGTTTTTT
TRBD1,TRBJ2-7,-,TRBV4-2,CASSLGTGGGDEQYF,TGTGCCAGCAGCCTAGGGACAGGGGGGGGGGACGAGCAGTACTTC